Below are 20 T cell receptor beta chains sequenced from a single sample in a study of blood T cell repertoires in COVID-19. The method was immunoSEQ multiplex PCR; TCRdb's version includes in-frame clones alone and lacks a portion of them. The sample lists more than 200,000 clones, about 91% seen once, with 6.3% in the top ten. The sequencing sample was made of peripheral blood. The receptors shown here come from a woman aged 30 to 39 with COVID-19, enrolled during active disease.

This chain joins TRBV5-1 and TRBJ2-7, with 12 bases identical to TRBD2. Per germline, CDR1 SGHRS and CDR2 YFSETQ. This CDR3 has 17 amino acids. J lost 7 bases, V lost 3 bases, and 14 bases had no gene match. The CDR3 nucleotides are TGCGCCAGCAGCTCTCAGCCCCGACTAGCGGGGGCCGGGGAGCAGTACTTC. Its protein product is CASSSQPRLAGAGEQYF.

The chain has TRBV11-2 and TRBJ1-1; 10 bases map to TRBD1. The CDR3 runs to 15 residues. Germline V CDR1 and CDR2: SGHAT, FQNNGV. J lost 1 base, V lost 6 bases, and 5 bases had no gene match. The CDR3 coding sequence is TGTGCCAGCAGAGGGACAGGGGCGGAGAACACTGAAGCTTTCTTT. It specifies CASRGTGAENTEAFF.

The rearrangement uses TRBV29-1 and TRBJ1-1; the match to TRBD1 covers 7 bases. The CDR3 covers 12 residues. The germline gives CDR1 SQVTM, CDR2 ANQGSEA. Trimming cost V 2 bases and J 7 bases; bases outside gene matches: 4. This CDR3 is CSVESGQREAFF. DNA for the CDR3: TGCAGCGTTGAATCGGGACAGCGTGAAGCTTTCTTT.

This chain joins TRBV11-2 and TRBJ2-2, with 14 nucleotides matching TRBD2. Germline V gene lookup returns CDR1 SGHAT and CDR2 FQNNGV. The ends lost 5 bases at V and 5 bases at J; junction bases unmatched: 4. There are 16 residues in the CDR3. The CDR3 protein is CASSPWTSGGTGELFF. Written as DNA, the CDR3 is TGTGCCAGCAGCCCGTGGACTAGCGGGGGGACCGGGGAGCTGTTTTTT. The full variable domain, completed using reference TRBV11-2 and TRBJ2-2, is EAGVAQSPRYKIIEKRQSVAFWCNPISGHATLYWYQQILGQGPKLLIQFQNNGVVDDSQLPKDRFSAERLKGVDSTLKIQPAKLEDSAVYLCASSPWTSGGTGELFFGEGSRLTVL.

This clone was observed a few times. The rearrangement uses TRBV6-2 or TRBV6-3 and TRBJ2-1, with TRBD1 as a possible D gene (6 bases). V was trimmed by 7 bases and J by 3 bases, leaving 19 bases between them. CDR1 and CDR2 from the germline V gene are MNHEY and SVGEGT. This CDR3 region has 16 residues. This CDR3 is CASTPSTGWGYNEQFF. In DNA form, the CDR3 reads TGTGCCAGCACCCCCTCAACAGGGTGGGGCTACAATGAGCAGTTCTTC.

The chain employs TRBV11-3 and TRBJ2-2; 8 bases fit TRBD1. This CDR3 has 15 residues. The germline CDR1 and CDR2 sequences are SGHNT and YENEEA. With V trimmed by 4 bases and J by 2 bases, 3 bases remained unmatched. The CDR3 sequence is CASSYGQGNTGELFF. The CDR3 DNA follows: TGTGCCAGCAGCTATGGACAGGGAAACACCGGGGAGCTGTTTTTT.

The chain has TRBV3-1 (or the pseudogene TRBV3-2) and TRBJ2-7; TRBD2 agrees at 7 bases. The CDR3 has 14 residues. From germline, CDR1 is LGHDT and CDR2 YNNKEL (reference sequence). Unmatched junction bases numbered 1, after V lost 0 bases and J lost 2 bases. The CDR3 DNA sequence: TGTGCCAGCAGCCAAGAGCGGGAGACCTACGAGCAGTACGTC. This encodes CASSQERETYEQYV.

The CDR3 protein is CASSPGAGGHEQYF. CDR3 in DNA: TGTGCCAGCTCACCCGGGGCAGGGGGCCACGAGCAGTACTTC. The genes are TRBV18 and TRBJ2-7, with 8 bases identical to TRBD1. Germline CDR1 is KGHSH and CDR2 is LQKENI. The CDR3 runs to 14 residues. The trim removed 3 bases at V and 5 bases at J, leaving 6 bases unmatched. Full variable domain (rest looked up from reference TRBV18 and TRBJ2-7): NAGVMQNPRHLVRRRGQEARLRCSPMKGHSHVYWYRQLPEEGLKFMVYLQKENIIDESGMPKERFSAEFPKEGPSILRIQQVVRGDSAAYFCASSPGAGGHEQYFGPGTRLTVT.

The chain recombines TRBV7-2 with TRBJ1-5; 8 nucleotides agree with TRBD1. Trimming removed 5 bases from V and 3 bases from J; junction bases left unmatched: 12. Per germline, CDR1 SGHTA and CDR2 FQGNSA. This CDR3 is 17 amino acids long. DNA for the CDR3: TGTGCCAGCAGCCCAAACCGACAGGGGACCTTCAATCAGCCCCAGCATTTT. This codes for CASSPNRQGTFNQPQHF.

The chain links TRBV4-2 to TRBJ2-4, with D perhaps matching TRBD1 (6 bases). CDR1 is LGHNA and CDR2 is YNFKEQ in the germline V gene. CDR3 length: 15 amino acids. Trimming shortened V by 1 base and J by 4 bases, and 11 bases separated the two germline ends. The CDR3 loop reads CASSQVAGVKNIQYF. The CDR3 DNA is TGTGCCAGCAGCCAAGTAGCAGGGGTAAAAAACATTCAGTACTTC.

This chain uses TRBV19 with TRBJ2-5; TRBD2 matches at 9 bases. This CDR3 contains 18 residues. J lost 1 base, V lost 5 bases, and 14 bases had no gene match. The V gene's germline CDR1 is LNHDA and CDR2 SQIVND (reference sequence). In nucleotides, the CDR3 is TGTGCCAGTAGTCCAGGTCTGGTGTTAGCGGGGGCCCAAGAGACCCAGTACTTC. Protein sequence: CASSPGLVLAGAQETQYF.

V usage is TRBV6-5 and J usage is TRBJ2-7, with TRBD1 identical over 8 bases. This CDR3 has 13 amino acids. Looked up from germline, CDR1 is MNHEY and CDR2 is SVGAGI. Unmatched junction bases numbered 5, after V lost 6 bases and J lost 4 bases. The CDR3 region has the DNA TGTGCCAGCAGAAGCGGACAGGGATACGAGCAGTACTTC. Encoded protein: CASRSGQGYEQYF.

V usage is TRBV4-1 and J usage is TRBJ1-4, with 7 positions matching TRBD1. Germline CDR1 MGHRA, CDR2 YSYEKL. With V trimmed by 6 bases and J by 3 bases, 16 bases remained unmatched. The length of the CDR3 is 18 residues. CDR3 loop: CASRLRAMTGTANEKLFF. For the CDR3, the DNA is TGCGCCAGCAGGTTAAGGGCGATGACAGGGACGGCTAATGAAAAACTGTTTTTT.

This clone was observed a handful of times. This rearrangement joins TRBV7-2 to TRBJ1-1, with D perhaps TRBD1 (6 bases). The CDR3 totals 16 residues. Trimming stripped 1 base from V and 1 base from J, with 13 bases between. Per germline, CDR1 SGHTA and CDR2 FQGNSA. The CDR3 nucleotides read TGTGCCAGCAGCTTAGGCAGGGGCAGAGGGAACACTGAAGCTTTCTTT. Amino acids: CASSLGRGRGNTEAFF.

The chain links TRBV6-4 to TRBJ2-1, with TRBD2 identical over 9 bases. The CDR3 covers 13 residues. Per the germline V gene, CDR1 is MRHNA and CDR2 is SNTAGT. Trimming at V came to 6 bases and at J to 8 bases, leaving 5 bases not matched to a gene. The chain's CDR3 is CASRPGLAHEQFF. DNA of the CDR3: TGTGCCAGCAGGCCGGGACTAGCCCATGAGCAGTTCTTC.

The chain combines TRBV19 with TRBJ2-3; TRBD2 might be the D (6 bases). CDR1 LNHDA and CDR2 SQIVND come from the germline V gene (reference sequence). CDR3 length: 13 amino acids. V lost 6 bases to trimming and J lost 4 bases, with 11 bases between them. The DNA of the CDR3 is TGTGCCAGTAGCCCGGGCGGGGCAGATACGCAGTATTTT. It encodes CASSPGGADTQYF.

The chain carries TRBV29-1 and TRBJ2-1; D perhaps matches TRBD1 (5 bases). Trimming took off 1 base at V and 4 bases at J, with 11 bases between the two ends. Germline lookup yields CDR1 SQVTM and CDR2 ANQGSEA. There are 14 residues in the CDR3. This CDR3 reads CSVEGRQKYNEQFF. The CDR3 coding sequence is TGCAGCGTTGAAGGCCGACAGAAGTACAATGAGCAGTTCTTC.

This rearrangement joins TRBV5-4 to TRBJ2-3; no clear D gene. This CDR3 comprises 12 residues. Germline V gene sequence: CDR1 SGHNT, CDR2 YYREEE (reference sequence). Trimming removed 3 bases from V and 6 bases from J, with 8 bases in between. CDR3 loop: CASSYRSDTQYF. Written as DNA, the CDR3 is TGTGCCAGCAGCTATCGTTCGGATACGCAGTATTTT.

This sequence joins TRBV19 and TRBJ1-2; 8 bases agree with TRBD1. V lost 3 bases and J lost 4; bases outside the gene matches: 7. Per the germline V gene, CDR1 is LNHDA and CDR2 is SQIVND (reference sequence). This CDR3 spans 15 amino acids. CDR3 protein: CASSIPGQGGYGYTF. CDR3 nucleotide sequence: TGTGCCAGTAGTATTCCCGGACAGGGAGGCTATGGCTACACCTTC.

This rearrangement joins TRBV4-2 to TRBJ1-5, with no clear D. V was trimmed by 3 bases and J by 4 bases, leaving 10 bases between them. The CDR3 length is 14 residues. CDR1 LGHNA and CDR2 YNFKEQ come from the germline V gene. The CDR3 coding sequence is TGTGCCAGCAGCCAGCTAACCGCAAATCAGCCCCAGCATTTT. Translated, it gives CASSQLTANQPQHF.